This T cell receptor (beta chain) is drawn from a study of graft-versus-host responses after intestinal transplantation. This clone appeared once. The antigen remains unidentified. The junction had 5 bases not matched to a gene; V was cut back by 6 bases and J by 1 base. The CDR3 spans 15 residues. Looked up from germline, CDR1 is MNHEY and CDR2 is SMNVEV (reference sequence). Study-wide findings and caveats: GvH clones surfaced in recipient marrow, some emerging earlier in ileum or blood.

Clones were sequenced by immunoSEQ multiplex PCR, and TCRdb holds only the in-frame ones, with some missing. Of 25,000 or so clones in the sample, 85% to 95% are singletons; the top ten hold 2%. This clonotype originated in a human patient who received an intestinal transplant, so some T cells may come from the graft donor. J is TRBJ2-7 and V is TRBV27; TRBD2 aligns across 11 bases. The material was PBMCs, obtained around 40 days after intestinal transplant. The CDR3 nucleotides read TGTGCCAGCAGCCTCACTAGCGGGGGTTCCTACGAGCAGTACTTC. Amino acids: CASSLTSGGSYEQYF.